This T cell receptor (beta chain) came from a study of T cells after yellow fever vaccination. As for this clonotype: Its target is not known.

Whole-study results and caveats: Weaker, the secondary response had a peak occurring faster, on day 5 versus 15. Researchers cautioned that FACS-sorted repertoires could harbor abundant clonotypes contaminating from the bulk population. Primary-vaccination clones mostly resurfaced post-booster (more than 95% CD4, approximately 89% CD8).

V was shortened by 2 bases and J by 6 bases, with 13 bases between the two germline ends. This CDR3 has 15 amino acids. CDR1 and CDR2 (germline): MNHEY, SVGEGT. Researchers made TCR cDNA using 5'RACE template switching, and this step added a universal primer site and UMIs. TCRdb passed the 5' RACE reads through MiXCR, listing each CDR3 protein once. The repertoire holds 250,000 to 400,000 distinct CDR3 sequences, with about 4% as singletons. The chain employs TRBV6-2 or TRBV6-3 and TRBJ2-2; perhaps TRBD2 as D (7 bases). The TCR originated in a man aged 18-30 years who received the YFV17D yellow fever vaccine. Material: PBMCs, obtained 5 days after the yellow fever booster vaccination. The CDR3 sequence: CASSYLGGAAGELFF. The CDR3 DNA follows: TGTGCCAGCAGTTACCTGGGGGGGGCCGCCGGGGAGCTGTTTTTT.